The 22 T cell receptor beta chains below were found in one sample sequenced in a study of blood T cell repertoires in COVID-19 (dated by TCRdb to 2020 to 2021). Library preparation was by the immunoSEQ multiplex PCR assay. TCRdb provides this immuneACCESS table in a form limited to in-frame rearrangements. Some clones are lacking; in checked studies, under half of them reflect an unresolved V gene, and why the rest are absent is not known. Within this sample are hundreds of thousands of clones, with 85% to 90% of them counted one time only. 1% to 1.3% of the sample comes from the top ten. The sequencing sample was made of PBMCs or T cells enriched from blood (not recorded which). These receptors were taken from a man younger than 40 who had recovered from COVID-19.

The chain carries TRBV27 and TRBJ1-5, with 8 bases identical to TRBD1. The germline V gene has CDR1 MNHEY and CDR2 SMNVEV (reference sequence). The V segment lost 8 bases and the J segment 8 bases; nucleotides outside the gene matches: 5. CDR3 length: 12 residues. CDR3 bases: TGTGCCAGCCGGCAGGGGGCTAAGCCCCAGCATTTT. Encoded protein: CASRQGAKPQHF.

This CDR3 is CASSMEGQGGTEAFF. CDR3 sequence (DNA): TGTGCCAGTAGCATGGAGGGACAGGGGGGGACTGAAGCTTTCTTT. The chain combines TRBV19 with TRBJ1-1; 11 nucleotides align to TRBD1. There are 15 residues in the CDR3. Germline V gene data show CDR1 as LNHDA and CDR2 as SQIVND (reference sequence). The V gene end was trimmed by 6 bases and the J gene end by 5 bases; junction bases not matched to a gene: 8.

The chain recombines TRBV29-1 with TRBJ1-1, with D possibly matching TRBD1 (6 bases). Trimming stripped 4 bases from V and 0 bases from J, with 15 bases between. Germline V gives CDR1 SQVTM, CDR2 ANQGSEA. This CDR3 is 15 amino acids long. CDR3 sequence reads: CSVGPRTDLNTEAFF. In nucleotides, the CDR3 is TGCAGCGTTGGCCCCCGGACAGATTTGAACACTGAAGCTTTCTTT.

V usage is TRBV5-1 and J usage is TRBJ2-1, with unresolved D. The V end lost 0 bases, the J end lost 9 bases, and 10 bases lay between the germline ends. Germline values: CDR1 SGHRS, CDR2 YFSETQ. CDR3 size: 13 residues. As DNA, the CDR3 is TGCGCCAGCAGCTTGGTTTACAATGGTGAGCAGTTCTTC. This sequence encodes CASSLVYNGEQFF.

The CDR3 DNA sequence: TGTGCCAGCAGACCCCGGGGACAGGGGGATTACGAGCAGTACTTC. Translated, it gives CASRPRGQGDYEQYF. The rearrangement uses TRBV28 and TRBJ2-7, with 11 bases that match TRBD1. This CDR3 is 15 amino acids long. Looked up from germline, CDR1 is MDHEN and CDR2 is SYDVKM. Trimming at V came to 6 bases and at J to 4 bases, leaving 8 bases not matched to a gene.

CDR3 loop: CASSASLSEKLFF. The CDR3 DNA follows: TGTGCCAGTAGTGCCTCCCTGAGCGAAAAACTGTTTTTT. The V call is TRBV19, the J call TRBJ1-4; no definite D call. From germline, CDR1 is LNHDA and CDR2 SQIVND (reference sequence). This CDR3 region has 13 residues. Trimming pared 5 bases from V and 8 bases from J, leaving 12 bases between.

The chain joins TRBV5-1 to TRBJ1-2, with 9 positions matching TRBD1. CDR1 and CDR2 (germline): SGHRS, YFSETQ. Germline trimming cut 3 bases from V and 6 bases from J; bases unmatched to any gene: 9. The CDR3 is 15 amino acids. CDR3 loop: CASSSPDRGSDGYTF. The CDR3 region has the DNA TGCGCCAGCAGCTCTCCGGACAGGGGATCGGATGGCTACACCTTC.

A single count supports this clone. This same CDR3 is encoded by further DNA sequences in the sample. V is TRBV30 and J is TRBJ2-7; D might be TRBD1 (5 bases). The V end lost 4 bases, the J end lost 4 bases, and 8 bases lay between the germline ends. The CDR3 length is 11 residues. Germline V gives CDR1 GTSNPN, CDR2 SVGIG (reference sequence). CDR3 amino acids: CAWTGSYEQYF. CDR3 in DNA: TGTGCCTGGACAGGGTCTTACGAGCAGTACTTC.

This clone has just one count. The chain is built from TRBV9 and TRBJ2-1; 9 nucleotides match TRBD2. Germline assignment: CDR1 SGDLS and CDR2 YYNGEE. This CDR3 spans 15 amino acids. The V gene end was trimmed by 4 bases and the J gene end by 1 base; junction bases not matched to a gene: 3. The CDR3 nucleotides read TGTGCCAGCAGCCTTAGCGGGAGTTCCTACAATGAGCAGTTCTTC. Translating it yields CASSLSGSSYNEQFF.

The chain couples TRBV5-5 to TRBJ2-5; the D gene is possibly TRBD2 (5 bases). This CDR3 spans 13 amino acids. Germline values: CDR1 SGHKS, CDR2 YYEKEE (reference sequence). V dropped 2 bases and J dropped 4 bases, with 9 bases sitting between them. DNA for the CDR3: TGTGCCAGCAGCTTAGGACTGGGAGAGACCCAGTACTTC. It encodes CASSLGLGETQYF.

The chain has TRBV9 and TRBJ2-7, with 14 positions matching TRBD2. The CDR3 extends over 14 amino acids. Unmatched junction bases numbered 1, after V lost 2 bases and J lost 6 bases. Germline CDR1 SGDLS, CDR2 YYNGEE. CDR3 sequence: CASSVGLAGAEQYF. The CDR3 region has the DNA TGTGCCAGCAGCGTGGGACTAGCGGGAGCCGAGCAGTACTTC.

A single count supports this clone. The chain couples TRBV7-2 to TRBJ1-6, with D possibly TRBD1 on 5 matching bases. Trimming cost V 2 bases and J 10 bases, with 18 bases left between them. From germline, CDR1 is SGHTA and CDR2 FQGNSA. The CDR3 totals 16 residues. Here the CDR3 DNA reads TGTGCCAGCAGCTTATTACAGTCGACAGCTAACTCACCCCTCCACTTT. Residues: CASSLLQSTANSPLHF.

This clone is a singleton in its sample. This chain connects TRBV9 to TRBJ1-5; a weak D match, TRBD1 (5 bases). The CDR3 runs to 14 residues. Germline V gene lookup returns CDR1 SGDLS and CDR2 YYNGEE. V was pared by 0 bases and J by 4 bases, with 8 bases between. The CDR3 protein is CASSVAGGNQPQHF. The CDR3 DNA reads as TGTGCCAGCAGCGTAGCGGGGGGGAATCAGCCCCAGCATTTT.

The chain is built from TRBV7-3 and TRBJ2-1, with TRBD2 matching 10 bases. This CDR3 comprises 17 residues. The germline CDR1 and CDR2 sequences are SGHTA and FQGTGA. The J segment lost 0 bases and the V segment lost 2 bases, leaving 4 bases of the junction unmatched. The CDR3 nucleotides read TGTGCCAGCAGCTTAGTTCCTAGCGGGAGCTCCTACAATGAGCAGTTCTTC. Its translation: CASSLVPSGSSYNEQFF.

The DNA of the CDR3 is TGTGCCAGCAGCTCGACCTCACACCAGGGACAGGGTCCGAACACTGAAGCTTTCTTT. Translated: CASSSTSHQGQGPNTEAFF. The V and J genes are TRBV7-9 and TRBJ1-1, with 9 bases that match TRBD1. The CDR3 is 19 amino acids. The germline gives CDR1 SEHNR, CDR2 FQNEAQ (reference sequence). With V trimmed by 4 bases and J by 1 base, 16 bases remained unmatched.

This chain links TRBV6-5 with TRBJ2-7; TRBD2 might be the D (6 bases). The V end was cut by 2 bases, the J end by 0 bases, with 14 bases between. The length of the CDR3 is 16 residues. The germline gives CDR1 MNHEY, CDR2 SVGAGI. CDR3: CASSYGRLVGSYEQYF. CDR3 bases: TGTGCCAGCAGTTACGGCCGACTAGTCGGCTCCTACGAGCAGTACTTC.

The rearrangement links TRBV28 to TRBJ1-6; D call uncertain. CDR3 size: 14 residues. V was clipped by 1 base and J by 5 bases, with 6 bases between them. Germline V CDR1 and CDR2: MDHEN, SYDVKM. The chain's CDR3 is CASSLLRDNSPLHF. The CDR3 DNA is TGTGCCAGCAGTTTATTGCGGGATAATTCACCCCTCCACTTT.

The chain employs TRBV18 and TRBJ2-1; 10 nucleotides line up with TRBD2. This CDR3 has 16 amino acids. The V gene end was trimmed by 2 bases and the J gene end by 7 bases; junction bases not matched to a gene: 8. The V gene's germline CDR1 is KGHSH and CDR2 LQKENI. The CDR3 sequence is CASSPSSGRARNEQFF. The CDR3 DNA is TGTGCCAGCTCACCATCGAGCGGGAGGGCCAGAAATGAGCAGTTCTTC.

The V call is TRBV27, the J call TRBJ2-7, with D perhaps TRBD2 (5 bases). CDR1 and CDR2 (germline): MNHEY, SMNVEV (reference sequence). Trimming stripped 0 bases from V and 0 bases from J, with 6 bases between. The CDR3 runs to 14 residues. This CDR3 reads CASSLSEVSYEQYF. The CDR3 nucleotides are TGTGCCAGCAGTTTATCGGAGGTCTCCTACGAGCAGTACTTC.

With regard to this clone: Because the CDR3's place on the DNA is in doubt, the DNA is left out and the CDR3 is given as listed by TCRdb. This chain connects TRBV6-5 to TRBJ2-7; the D call in the table, TRBD2, was not verified against the DNA. CDR1 MNHEY and CDR2 SVGAGI come from the germline V gene. The CDR3 comprises 14 residues, both ends counted. The chain's CDR3 is CASSTSTGTYEQYF.

This chain joins TRBV6-5 and TRBJ1-2; D is unclear. In germline, CDR1 is MNHEY, CDR2 SVGAGI. The CDR3 consists of 14 residues. Trimming shortened V by 6 bases and J by 0 bases, and 11 bases separated the two germline ends. The CDR3: CASRSGSANYGYTF. CDR3 coding DNA: TGTGCCAGCAGATCCGGGTCCGCTAACTATGGCTACACCTTC.

In nucleotides, the CDR3 is TGTGCCAGCAGCTCAGCGGGGAGGAGGAGCACAGATACGCAGTATTTT. Translated, it gives CASSSAGRRSTDTQYF. The chain is built from TRBV5-4 and TRBJ2-3; 7 bases fit TRBD2. CDR1 is SGHNT, CDR2 YYREEE, per germline (reference sequence). V was clipped by 3 bases and J by 0 bases; unmatched bases: 7. The CDR3 totals 16 residues. The full variable domain, its missing parts supplied by reference TRBV5-4 and TRBJ2-3, is ETGVTQSPTHLIKTRGQQVTLRCSSQSGHNTVSWYQQALGQGPQFIFQYYREEENGRGNFPPRFSGLQFPNYSSELNVNALELDDSALYLCASSSAGRRSTDTQYFGPGTRLTVL.